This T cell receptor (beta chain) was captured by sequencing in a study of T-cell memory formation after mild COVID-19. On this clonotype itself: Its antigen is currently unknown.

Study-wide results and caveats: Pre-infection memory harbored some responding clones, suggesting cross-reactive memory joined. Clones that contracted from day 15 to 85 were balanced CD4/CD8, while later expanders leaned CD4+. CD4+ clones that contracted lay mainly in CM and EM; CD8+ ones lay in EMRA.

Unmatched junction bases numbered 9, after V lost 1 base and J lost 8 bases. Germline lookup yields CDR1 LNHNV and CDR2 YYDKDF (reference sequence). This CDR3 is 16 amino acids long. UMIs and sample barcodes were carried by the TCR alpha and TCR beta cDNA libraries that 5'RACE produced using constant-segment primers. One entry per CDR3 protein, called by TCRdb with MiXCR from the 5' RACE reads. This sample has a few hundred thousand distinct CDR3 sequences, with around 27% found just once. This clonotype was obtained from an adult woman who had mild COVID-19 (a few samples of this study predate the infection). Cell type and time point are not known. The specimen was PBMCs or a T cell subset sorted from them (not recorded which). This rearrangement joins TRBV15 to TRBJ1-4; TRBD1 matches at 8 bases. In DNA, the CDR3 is TGTGCCACCAGCAGAGCAACGACAGGGGCGGGGGAAAAACTGTTTTTT. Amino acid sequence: CATSRATTGAGEKLFF.